This passage covers 26 T cell receptor beta chains from one sample sequenced in a study of cytotoxic CD8 clonotypes in ibrutinib-treated CLL. Clones were read by immunoSEQ multiplex PCR, and TCRdb kept only the in-frame ones, dropping some. The table has fewer than 400,000 clones, roughly two thirds seen once; the top ten hold under 8%. The starting material was PBMCs, obtained after 36 months of ibrutinib treatment. These receptors were taken from a human donor with chronic lymphocytic leukemia.

This chain links TRBV6-1 with TRBJ2-1, with D maybe TRBD2 (5 bases). Trimming removed 4 bases at V and 6 bases at J, with 16 bases between. The CDR3 has 15 amino acids. Germline CDR1 reads MNHNS; CDR2 reads SASEGT. The CDR3 loop reads CASSARGFRVNEQFF. In DNA, the CDR3 is TGTGCCAGCAGTGCTCGGGGTTTTCGGGTCAATGAGCAGTTCTTC.

This chain connects TRBV4-1 to TRBJ1-1; tentatively, D is TRBD1 (5 bases). This CDR3 has 16 amino acids. Germline V gene sequence: CDR1 MGHRA, CDR2 YSYEKL. Trimming took off 0 bases at V and 1 base at J, with 12 bases between the two ends. The CDR3 sequence: CASSQEGYRTNTEAFF. Written as DNA, the CDR3 is TGCGCCAGCAGCCAAGAGGGGTACAGGACGAACACTGAAGCTTTCTTT.

The DNA for the CDR3 is TGTGCCAGCAGCCCTACTAGCGGGATCACAGATACGCAGTATTTT. Translated, it gives CASSPTSGITDTQYF. The chain combines TRBV7-3 with TRBJ2-3; 10 bases match TRBD2. The CDR3 spans 15 residues. Germline V gene sequence: CDR1 SGHTA, CDR2 FQGTGA. The J segment lost 2 bases and the V segment lost 5 bases, leaving 4 bases of the junction unmatched. Complete variable domain (other parts from reference TRBV7-3 and TRBJ2-3): GAGVSQTPSNKVTEKGKYVELRCDPISGHTALYWYRQSLGQGPEFLIYFQGTGAADDSGLPNDRFFAVRPEGSVSTLKIQRTERGDSAVYLCASSPTSGITDTQYFGPGTRLTVL.

This clone has just a few counts. The gene calls are TRBV14 and TRBJ2-7; TRBD2 aligns across 13 bases. J lost 1 base, V lost 4 bases, and 16 bases had no gene match. Germline V lookup: CDR1 SGHDN, CDR2 FVKESK. The CDR3 runs 20 residues. Here the CDR3 DNA reads TGTGCCAGCAGCCCACCAAGGACCGGGACTAGCGGGATCCTTTCCTACGAGCAGTACTTC. Protein: CASSPPRTGTSGILSYEQYF.

This clone appeared a few times. This sequence joins TRBV5-1 and TRBJ2-7; the D gene is possibly TRBD2 (7 bases). CDR3 length: 16 residues. Between the trimmed V and J ends, which lost 3 bases and 4 bases, there was a span of 20 bases. Germline CDR1 is SGHRS and CDR2 is YFSETQ. Here the CDR3 reads CASSSVPGGTKYEQYF. The CDR3 DNA sequence: TGCGCCAGCAGCTCTGTTCCGGGGGGCACTAAATACGAGCAGTACTTC.

The chain links TRBV11-3 to TRBJ2-3; TRBD1 matches at 7 bases. The CDR3 has 14 residues. After removal of 5 bases from V and 6 bases from J, the junction contained 8 bases not matched to a gene. Germline CDR1 reads SGHNT; CDR2 reads YENEEA. The CDR3 DNA reads TGTGCCAGCAGCCTCGGACAGGATGGCGATACGCAGTATTTT. It translates to CASSLGQDGDTQYF.

This clone was counted only a few times. The chain carries TRBV18 and TRBJ1-5; a possible D gene is TRBD1 (6 bases). This CDR3 comprises 14 residues. Germline V gene data show CDR1 as KGHSH and CDR2 as LQKENI. With 1 base removed from V and 6 bases from J, the gap between germline ends came to 10 bases. CDR3 sequence (DNA): TGTGCCAGCTCACCACGGGGGCGAAGTCAGCCCCAGCATTTT. This sequence encodes CASSPRGRSQPQHF.

J is TRBJ2-5 and V is TRBV6-1; D unclear. The CDR3 totals 13 residues. Trimming took 8 bases from V and 2 from J, leaving 12 bases between them. Germline assignment: CDR1 MNHNS and CDR2 SASEGT. The chain's CDR3 is CASLPVGQETQYF. The CDR3, as DNA: TGTGCCAGCCTCCCGGTGGGGCAAGAGACCCAGTACTTC.

The chain couples TRBV11-2 to TRBJ2-1; maybe TRBD1 (5 bases). The V and J ends lost 1 base and 10 bases respectively, with 8 bases between them. In germline, CDR1 is SGHAT, CDR2 FQNNGV. This CDR3 spans 12 amino acids. This CDR3 reads CASSLAKGEQFF. The CDR3 DNA follows: TGTGCCAGCAGCTTAGCCAAGGGGGAGCAGTTCTTC. Full variable domain (outside the CDR3, taken from reference TRBV11-2 and TRBJ2-1): EAGVAQSPRYKIIEKRQSVAFWCNPISGHATLYWYQQILGQGPKLLIQFQNNGVVDDSQLPKDRFSAERLKGVDSTLKIQPAKLEDSAVYLCASSLAKGEQFFGPGTRLTVL.

This clone was seen a handful of times. The chain uses TRBV27 and TRBJ2-2, with D hard to call. Germline CDR1 is MNHEY and CDR2 is SMNVEV (reference sequence). The CDR3 length is 13 residues. V lost 1 base, J lost 5 bases, and 5 bases lay in between. The chain's CDR3 is CASSLYLTGELFF. DNA for the CDR3: TGTGCCAGCAGTTTATACCTTACCGGGGAGCTGTTTTTT.

J is TRBJ1-2 and V is TRBV7-9, with 9 bases lining up with TRBD1. V lost 11 bases and J lost 6; bases outside the gene matches: 10. From germline, CDR1 is SEHNR and CDR2 FQNEAQ (reference sequence). The CDR3 contains 13 residues. CDR3 loop: CAGQTGTGHGYTF. The CDR3 DNA reads TGTGCCGGCCAGACCGGGACAGGGCATGGCTACACCTTC.

V gene TRBV4-1 combines with J gene TRBJ1-2; 7 bases line up with TRBD1. J was trimmed by 4 bases and V by 1 base; bases with no gene match: 12. CDR3 size: 17 residues. CDR1 MGHRA and CDR2 YSYEKL come from the germline V gene. CDR3 bases: TGCGCCAGCAGCCAAGTGAGTTTGGACAGGTTGGGCTATGGCTACACCTTC. It translates to CASSQVSLDRLGYGYTF.

V gene TRBV15 combines with J gene TRBJ1-1; D is uncertain. V lost 0 bases to trimming and J lost 6 bases, with 17 bases between them. The CDR3 runs to 16 residues. Germline V gene sequence: CDR1 LNHNV, CDR2 YYDKDF (reference sequence). The CDR3 loop is CATSREFKGLVAEAFF. The CDR3 DNA follows: TGTGCCACCAGCAGAGAGTTCAAGGGTCTGGTCGCTGAAGCTTTCTTT.

The chain couples TRBV2 to TRBJ2-3, with TRBD2 matching over 9 bases. This CDR3 spans 14 amino acids. J lost 6 bases, V lost 7 bases, and 8 bases had no gene match. The germline V gene has CDR1 SNHLY and CDR2 FYNNEI. CDR3 sequence reads: CASMLAGITDTQYF. The CDR3 bases are TGTGCCAGCATGCTAGCGGGAATCACGGATACGCAGTATTTT.

J is TRBJ2-7 and V is TRBV6-5; perhaps TRBD2 as D (7 bases). V lost 2 bases, J lost 0 bases, and 14 bases lay in between. This CDR3 has 16 amino acids. CDR1 is MNHEY, CDR2 SVGAGI, per germline. The CDR3 DNA follows: TGTGCCAGCAGTTACGGGGGGGCGAAACCCTCCTACGAGCAGTACTTC. Translating it yields CASSYGGAKPSYEQYF.

This clone was seen just once. V usage is TRBV5-1 and J usage is TRBJ2-7, with TRBD1 identical over 11 bases. There are 19 residues in the CDR3. Germline lookup yields CDR1 SGHRS and CDR2 YFSETQ. V was pared by 3 bases and J by 3 bases, with 17 bases of the junction left unmatched. The CDR3 DNA is TGCGCCAGCAGCTCCGGGGGACAGGGGGGGACCCAGAGGTACTACGAGCAGTACTTC. Translating it yields CASSSGGQGGTQRYYEQYF.

The rearrangement joins TRBV11-2 to TRBJ2-7; 8 nucleotides match TRBD2. The CDR3 sequence is 14 residues long. Germline trimming cut 5 bases from V and 2 bases from J; bases unmatched to any gene: 5. From germline, CDR1 is SGHAT and CDR2 FQNNGV. The CDR3 DNA reads TGTGCCAGCAGCCTCGGACTAGCTACCTACGAGCAGTACTTC. Amino acid sequence: CASSLGLATYEQYF.

This clone was found a few times. The chain recombines TRBV11-1 with TRBJ1-6; possibly TRBD1 for D (5 bases). The germline CDR1 and CDR2 sequences are SGHAT and FQDESV (reference sequence). The CDR3 is 16 amino acids. Trimming pared 3 bases from V and 6 bases from J, leaving 15 bases between. The CDR3 DNA reads TGTGCCAGCAGCTTTGGGGCGACCGGGCTTAATTCACCCCTCCACTTT. As protein: CASSFGATGLNSPLHF.

The chain combines TRBV11-2 with TRBJ2-2; D not resolved. This CDR3 is 14 amino acids long. Looked up from germline, CDR1 is SGHAT and CDR2 is FQNNGV. V was trimmed by 1 base and J by 3 bases, leaving 6 bases between them. This CDR3 is CASSLGLHTGELFF. Written as DNA, the CDR3 is TGTGCCAGCAGCTTAGGCCTACACACCGGGGAGCTGTTTTTT.

The chain employs TRBV18 and TRBJ2-5, with TRBD1 matching over 7 bases. From germline, CDR1 is KGHSH and CDR2 LQKENI. The V and J ends lost 4 bases and 4 bases, in that order; junction bases with no gene match: 15. The CDR3 loop spans 17 amino acids. CDR3 sequence: CASSQKTGTAARETQYF. CDR3 bases: TGTGCCAGCTCACAGAAGACCGGGACAGCCGCGCGAGAGACCCAGTACTTC.

The chain has TRBV28 and TRBJ2-7, with TRBD1 matching 7 bases. CDR3 length: 14 residues. Germline V gene sequence: CDR1 MDHEN, CDR2 SYDVKM. The V and J ends lost 5 bases and 2 bases, in that order; junction bases with no gene match: 6. The CDR3 bases are TGTGCCAGCAGTAAGGGGACAGCCCCCTACGAGCAGTACTTC. Translating it yields CASSKGTAPYEQYF.

The V call is TRBV4-3, the J call TRBJ1-1; D is unclear. Germline assignment: CDR1 LGHNA and CDR2 YSLEER. The CDR3 totals 15 residues. The V and J ends lost 1 base and 0 bases respectively, with 9 bases between them. The CDR3 here is CASSQVSGMNTEAFF. As DNA, the CDR3 is TGCGCCAGCAGCCAAGTTAGCGGGATGAACACTGAAGCTTTCTTT.

This clone was counted a single time. This sequence joins TRBV11-2 and TRBJ2-5; TRBD1 agrees at 9 bases. V shed 5 bases and J 4 bases; nucleotides not matched to a gene: 8. There are 15 residues in the CDR3. The germline V gene has CDR1 SGHAT and CDR2 FQNNGV. CDR3 DNA sequence: TGTGCCAGCAGCACAGGACAGGGGCGAAGAGAGACCCAGTACTTC. Translated, it gives CASSTGQGRRETQYF.

The chain carries TRBV12-5 and TRBJ2-5; TRBD1 agrees at 8 bases. The CDR3 has 11 amino acids. J gave up 9 bases and V 6 bases, and 3 bases lay outside the gene matches. Germline lookup yields CDR1 LGHNT and CDR2 FRNRAP. CDR3 in amino acids: CASGGQAAQYF. Written as DNA, the CDR3 is TGTGCTAGTGGGGGACAGGCGGCCCAGTACTTC.

V is TRBV29-1 and J is TRBJ2-7, with 9 bases that match TRBD2. There are 15 residues in the CDR3. V lost 5 bases and J lost 4; bases outside the gene matches: 12. Germline values: CDR1 SQVTM, CDR2 ANQGSEA. The CDR3 DNA reads TGCAGCGTTCGTGGGGGGGCTAGCGGGACGTACGAGCAGTACTTC. Its protein product is CSVRGGASGTYEQYF.

This chain links TRBV28 with TRBJ2-7, with D possibly being TRBD1 (5 bases). With 3 bases removed from V and 6 bases from J, the gap between germline ends came to 15 bases. Germline V gene sequence: CDR1 MDHEN, CDR2 SYDVKM. This CDR3 contains 14 residues. The DNA of the CDR3 is TGTGCCAGCAGTTTCTCGGCAGGGATGGGCGAGCAGTACTTC. Translated, it gives CASSFSAGMGEQYF. Full variable domain (missing parts from reference TRBV28 and TRBJ2-7): DVKVTQSSRYLVKRTGEKVFLECVQDMDHENMFWYRQDPGLGLRLIYFSYDVKMKEKGDIPEGYSVSREKKERFSLILESASTNQTSMYLCASSFSAGMGEQYFGPGTRLTVT.